These 27 T cell receptor beta chains came from one sample sequenced in a study of OX40 agonist ivuxolimab in advanced cancers. Profiled with immunoSEQ multiplex PCR; TCRdb holds only in-frame clones, not every one. The sample gives 70,000 to 80,000 clones, 93% of which show up once; 6.2% is in the top ten. The source material was CD4+ or CD8+ T cells sorted from blood, sampled in a trial of the OX40 agonist ivuxolimab. All receptors come from an adult with an advanced solid tumor such as melanoma, head and neck, liver or kidney cancer.

This chain's CDR3 is CASSLDSLSYEQYF. The CDR3 coding sequence is TGCGCCAGCAGCTTGGATAGCCTCTCCTACGAGCAGTACTTC. The chain carries TRBV5-1 and TRBJ2-7; the D is unclear. The CDR3 totals 14 residues. Between the trimmed V and J ends, which lost 0 bases and 0 bases, there was a span of 7 bases. Germline-derived CDR1 and CDR2 are SGHRS and YFSETQ.

J is TRBJ2-7 and V is TRBV5-1; the D gene could be TRBD1 or TRBD2 (6 bases each). The CDR3 length is 16 residues. Germline-derived CDR1 and CDR2 are SGHRS and YFSETQ. V lost 4 bases to trimming and J lost 2 bases, with 19 bases between them. DNA for the CDR3: TGCGCCAGCAGCCCGGCCTCCGGGGGCTTCCCCTACGAGCAGTACTTC. Translation gives CASSPASGGFPYEQYF.

This clone has a handful of counts. This chain joins TRBV4-1 and TRBJ1-1; D call uncertain. Germline CDR1 and CDR2: MGHRA and YSYEKL. Trimming removed 0 bases from V and 6 bases from J, with 11 bases in between. The CDR3 extends over 14 amino acids. The CDR3 region is CASSQDDGEAEAFF. As DNA, the CDR3 is TGCGCCAGCAGCCAAGATGACGGGGAGGCTGAAGCTTTCTTT.

This clone occurred a few times. V gene TRBV19 combines with J gene TRBJ2-7, with 7 bases identical to TRBD1. This CDR3 is built from 15 residues. V shed 5 bases, J shed 6 bases, and the junction held 13 bases outside the gene matches. Germline V CDR1 and CDR2: LNHDA, SQIVND (reference sequence). CDR3 region: CASSVGQARGVEQYF. The CDR3 DNA sequence: TGTGCCAGTAGTGTCGGACAGGCCCGAGGGGTCGAGCAGTACTTC.

CDR3 in amino acids: CASREGQGNIQYF. CDR3 DNA: TGTGCCAGCAGGGAGGGACAGGGTAACATTCAGTACTTC. The chain has TRBV28 and TRBJ2-4; 9 bases are shared with TRBD1. Germline lookup yields CDR1 MDHEN and CDR2 SYDVKM. CDR3 size: 13 residues. With V trimmed by 6 bases and J by 7 bases, 4 bases remained unmatched.

The V call is TRBV25-1, the J call TRBJ2-1; TRBD1 aligns across 8 bases. J gave up 4 bases and V 3 bases, and 5 bases lay outside the gene matches. Germline assignment: CDR1 MGHDK and CDR2 SYGVNS. CDR3 size: 15 residues. CDR3 coding DNA: TGTGCCAGCAGTGAGGGGGACAGGATTTACAATGAGCAGTTCTTC. Its translation is CASSEGDRIYNEQFF.

The rearrangement links TRBV9 to TRBJ1-5; D is unclear. Germline CDR1 is SGDLS and CDR2 is YYNGEE. Trimming pared 0 bases from V and 1 base from J, leaving 5 bases between. CDR3 length: 14 amino acids. CDR3 residues: CASSVGDSNQPQHF. The CDR3 region has the DNA TGTGCCAGCAGCGTAGGAGACAGCAATCAGCCCCAGCATTTT.

This clone was seen a handful of times. V is TRBV27 and J is TRBJ1-5, with D hard to call. Germline V gene sequence: CDR1 MNHEY, CDR2 SMNVEV (reference sequence). The V and J ends lost 5 bases and 11 bases respectively, with 16 bases between them. There are 13 residues in the CDR3. The CDR3 loop reads CASSPITAVAQHF. CDR3 nucleotide sequence: TGTGCCAGCAGTCCCATTACCGCAGTGGCCCAGCATTTT.

The chain uses TRBV7-2 and TRBJ2-1; D is ambiguous. Trimming removed 0 bases at V and 9 bases at J, with 9 bases between. This CDR3 spans 13 amino acids. Germline CDR1 reads SGHTA; CDR2 reads FQGNSA. CDR3 residues: CASSLALVGEQFF. As DNA, the CDR3 is TGTGCCAGCAGCTTAGCCCTGGTCGGTGAGCAGTTCTTC.

V gene TRBV19 combines with J gene TRBJ1-1; the match to TRBD1 covers 7 bases. In germline, CDR1 is LNHDA, CDR2 SQIVND (reference sequence). This CDR3 is built from 16 residues. The ends lost 5 bases at V and 0 bases at J; junction bases unmatched: 9. CDR3 sequence reads: CASSVLPGQMNTEAFF. For the CDR3, the DNA is TGTGCCAGTAGTGTTTTACCGGGACAGATGAACACTGAAGCTTTCTTT.

The DNA of the CDR3 is TGTGCCAGCAGCTTGGGCCAGGCGGGGTTCACTGAAGCTTTCTTT. Translation gives CASSLGQAGFTEAFF. V and J are TRBV7-6 and TRBJ1-1; D not certain. The V gene's germline CDR1 is SGHVS and CDR2 FNYEAQ. This CDR3 region has 15 residues. The V and J ends lost 3 bases and 4 bases respectively, with 15 bases between them. Combining the CDR3 with reference TRBV7-6 and TRBJ1-1 gives the whole variable domain GAGVSQSPRYKVTKRGQDVALRCDPISGHVSLYWYRQALGQGPEFLTYFNYEAQQDKSGLPNDRFSAERPEGSISTLTIQRTEQRDSAMYRCASSLGQAGFTEAFFGQGTRLTVV.

The chain is built from TRBV29-1 and TRBJ2-1; D unresolved. The germline CDR1 and CDR2 sequences are SQVTM and ANQGSEA. CDR3 size: 11 residues. V lost 2 bases and J 4 bases, leaving 3 bases between the germline ends. This CDR3 is CSVEHYNEQFF. DNA for the CDR3: TGCAGCGTTGAACATTACAATGAGCAGTTCTTC.

As for this clone: A junction end diverges from the germline sequence, so it may reflect a read error. This chain connects TRBV6-1 to TRBJ2-7; unclear D gene. This CDR3 is 11 amino acids long. The V gene's germline CDR1 is MNHNS and CDR2 SASEGT. This CDR3 reads CASSDLYKQYF. CDR3 nucleotides: TGTGCCAGCAGTGACCTCTACAAGCAGTACTTC.

This clone has a single count. V is TRBV7-9 and J is TRBJ1-4; 9 bases line up with TRBD1. The CDR3 length is 14 residues. The trim removed 5 bases at V and 7 bases at J, leaving 5 bases unmatched. The germline V gene has CDR1 SEHNR and CDR2 FQNEAQ (reference sequence). CDR3 DNA: TGTGCCAGCAGCCTACAGGGGGCCCGTGAAAAACTGTTTTTT. As protein: CASSLQGAREKLFF.

The chain uses TRBV5-1 and TRBJ2-7; 7 bases match TRBD2. The CDR3 contains 15 residues. Germline V gives CDR1 SGHRS, CDR2 YFSETQ. The trim removed 0 bases at V and 3 bases at J, leaving 6 bases unmatched. CDR3 sequence: CASSLVVREGYEQYF. CDR3 DNA: TGCGCCAGCAGCTTGGTAGTAAGGGAGGGCTACGAGCAGTACTTC.

About this clone itself: This CDR3 is also generated by other DNA sequences in the sample. The J gene is TRBJ2-7, the V gene TRBV4-3; a possible D gene is TRBD2 (6 bases). The V end was cut by 0 bases, the J end by 6 bases, with 9 bases between. CDR1 and CDR2 from the germline V gene are LGHNA and YSLEER. The CDR3 is made up of 13 amino acids. The CDR3 here is CASSQDLGGEQYF. The CDR3 nucleotides are TGCGCCAGCAGCCAAGATCTGGGGGGCGAGCAGTACTTC.

The rearrangement links TRBV27 to TRBJ2-1; D might be TRBD1 (5 bases). CDR3 length equals 12 residues. Between the trimmed V and J ends, which lost 2 bases and 6 bases, there was a span of 5 bases. Germline CDR1 reads MNHEY; CDR2 reads SMNVEV (reference sequence). CDR3: CASSLTGNEQFF. The CDR3 nucleotides read TGTGCCAGCAGTTTAACAGGCAATGAGCAGTTCTTC.

J is TRBJ2-7 and V is TRBV2; D unresolved. In germline, CDR1 is SNHLY, CDR2 FYNNEI. V lost 4 bases to trimming and J lost 3 bases, with 7 bases between them. The length of the CDR3 is 12 residues. The CDR3 sequence: CASSVPGYEQYF. The CDR3 nucleotides are TGTGCCAGCAGTGTCCCCGGCTACGAGCAGTACTTC.

The chain couples TRBV6-1 to TRBJ1-2, with D tentatively TRBD1 (5 bases). This CDR3 region has 17 residues. Deletions cut 4 bases from V and 2 bases from J, with 20 bases between. Germline V gene data show CDR1 as MNHNS and CDR2 as SASEGT. CDR3 DNA sequence: TGTGCCAGCAGTGCGTTCGGGACCTCCAGAGGAAACTATGGCTACACCTTC. Its translation is CASSAFGTSRGNYGYTF.

As for this clone: At one end, the junction sequence differs from germline, possibly due to a read error. The chain recombines TRBV5-8 with TRBJ1-6; D is undetermined. The CDR3 totals 17 residues. Germline assignment: CDR1 SGHTS and CDR2 YDEGEE. The CDR3 DNA reads TGCGCCAGCAGCCAAGAAATTTTCGGGTTTACTAATTCACCCCTCCACTTT. Protein product: CASSQEIFGFTNSPLHF.

V is TRBV20-1 and J is TRBJ2-3; D is unclear. Germline V gene data show CDR1 as DFQATT and CDR2 as SNEGSKA (reference sequence). The V gene lost 4 bases and the J gene lost 2 bases, with 4 bases spanning the gap. This CDR3 spans 11 amino acids. The CDR3 DNA is TGCAGTGCTAAGCTCACAGATACGCAGTATTTT. Its translation is CSAKLTDTQYF.

This chain links TRBV5-4 with TRBJ2-2; 7 positions agree with TRBD1. Germline CDR1 reads SGHNT; CDR2 reads YYREEE (reference sequence). The ends lost 10 bases at V and 2 bases at J; junction bases unmatched: 14. There are 16 residues in the CDR3. CDR3 DNA sequence: TGTGCCTTCCCCCGACCGGGACAGAGAAACACCGGGGAGCTGTTTTTT. It encodes CAFPRPGQRNTGELFF.

To note about this clone: A junction end diverges from the germline sequence, so it may reflect a read error. J is TRBJ1-2 and V is TRBV29-1, with D possibly TRBD1 on 6 matching bases. Germline assignment: CDR1 SQVTM and CDR2 ANQGSEA. The CDR3 extends over 12 amino acids. The CDR3 protein is CSVPGVDGLPHF. In DNA form, the CDR3 reads TGCAGCGTTCCAGGGGTGGACGGACTTCCTCACTTC.

The chain uses TRBV5-1 and TRBJ1-4; perhaps TRBD1 as D (5 bases). The CDR3 has 15 amino acids. Germline CDR1 SGHRS, CDR2 YFSETQ. V was cut by 3 bases and J by 5 bases, with 14 bases left in between. The CDR3 loop reads CASSSGTDENEKLFF. For the CDR3, the DNA is TGCGCCAGCAGCTCCGGGACTGACGAAAATGAAAAACTGTTTTTT. The whole variable domain, remainder taken from reference TRBV5-1 and TRBJ1-4, is KAGVTQTPRYLIKTRGQQVTLSCSPISGHRSVSWYQQTPGQGLQFLFEYFSETQRNKGNFPGRFSGRQFSNSRSEMNVSTLELGDSALYLCASSSGTDENEKLFFGSGTQLSVL.

This clone was observed a single time. CDR3 region: CASSLSSGGGTEAFF. DNA of the CDR3: TGTGCCAGCAGTTTATCCTCCGGGGGTGGCACTGAAGCTTTCTTT. The genes are TRBV27 and TRBJ1-1, with D perhaps TRBD1 (5 bases). The V and J ends lost 0 bases and 4 bases respectively, with 12 bases between them. CDR1 and CDR2 (germline): MNHEY, SMNVEV (reference sequence). There are 15 residues in the CDR3.

This rearrangement joins TRBV6-1 to TRBJ1-4; the D is unclear. Germline values: CDR1 MNHNS, CDR2 SASEGT. Trimming pared 1 base from V and 7 bases from J, leaving 10 bases between. There are 14 residues in the CDR3. The CDR3 nucleotides read TGTGCCAGCAGTGAAGGGGCGGGGTTTGAAAAACTGTTTTTT. This gives the protein CASSEGAGFEKLFF.

V is TRBV5-5 and J is TRBJ1-1; a possible D gene is TRBD1 (5 bases). From germline, CDR1 is SGHKS and CDR2 YYEKEE (reference sequence). V was clipped by 2 bases and J by 3 bases, with 11 bases between them. The CDR3 is 14 amino acids. The CDR3 region has the DNA TGTGCCAGCAGCTTAGGGGATTCGGACACTGAAGCTTTCTTT. This encodes CASSLGDSDTEAFF. The variable domain in full, completed from reference TRBV5-5 and TRBJ1-1, reads DAGVTQSPTHLIKTRGQQVTLRCSPISGHKSVSWYQQVLGQGPQFIFQYYEKEERGRGNFPDRFSARQFPNYSSELNVNALLLGDSALYLCASSLGDSDTEAFFGQGTRLTVV.